This T cell receptor beta chain appears in the sequencing data of a study of OX40 agonist ivuxolimab in advanced cancers. This table comes from immunoSEQ multiplex PCR, and its TCRdb copy is limited to in-frame clones, with some not included. The table includes tens of thousands of clones, roughly 91% detected once. The study sampled blood at baseline, cycle 4 day 1, and cycle 7 day 1. About this clone itself: Its antigen is not identified.

Overall study results and limits: With doses of 0.1-3.0 mg/kg, partial responders showed among the lowest clonal expansion.

This CDR3 region has 17 residues. The J segment lost 0 bases and the V segment lost 1 base, leaving 5 bases of the junction unmatched. Germline V gene lookup returns CDR1 LNHNV and CDR2 YYDKDF (reference sequence). The clonotype was recovered from an adult with an advanced solid tumor such as melanoma, head and neck, liver or kidney cancer. The chain recombines TRBV15 with TRBJ2-1, with 8 bases aligning to TRBD1. The sequencing here drew on CD4+ or CD8+ T cells sorted from blood, taken in a trial of the OX40 agonist ivuxolimab. DNA for the CDR3: TGTGCCACCAGCAGAGTCCGGACAGGGAGCTCCTACAATGAGCAGTTCTTC. Residues: CATSRVRTGSSYNEQFF.